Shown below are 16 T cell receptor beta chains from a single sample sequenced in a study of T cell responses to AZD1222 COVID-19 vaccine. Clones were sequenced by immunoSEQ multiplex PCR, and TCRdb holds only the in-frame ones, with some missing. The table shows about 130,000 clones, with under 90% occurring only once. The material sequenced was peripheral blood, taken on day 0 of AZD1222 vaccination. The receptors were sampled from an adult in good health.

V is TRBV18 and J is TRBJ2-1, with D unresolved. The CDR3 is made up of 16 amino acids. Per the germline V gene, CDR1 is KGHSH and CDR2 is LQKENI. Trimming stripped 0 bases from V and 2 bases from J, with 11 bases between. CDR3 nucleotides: TGTGCCAGCTCACCACCTTCGACTCACGCCTACAATGAGCAGTTCTTC. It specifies CASSPPSTHAYNEQFF.

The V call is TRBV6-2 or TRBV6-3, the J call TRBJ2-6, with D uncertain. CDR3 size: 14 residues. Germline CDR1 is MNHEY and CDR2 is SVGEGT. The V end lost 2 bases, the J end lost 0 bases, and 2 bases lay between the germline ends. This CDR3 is CASSYGSGANVLTF. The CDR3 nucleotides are TGTGCCAGCAGTTACGGCTCTGGGGCCAACGTCCTGACTTTC.

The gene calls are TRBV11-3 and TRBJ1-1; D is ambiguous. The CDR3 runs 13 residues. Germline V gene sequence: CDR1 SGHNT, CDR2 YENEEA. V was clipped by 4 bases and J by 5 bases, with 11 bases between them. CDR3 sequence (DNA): TGTGCCAGCAGCTCCCCACGAGAGACTGAAGCTTTCTTT. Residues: CASSSPRETEAFF.

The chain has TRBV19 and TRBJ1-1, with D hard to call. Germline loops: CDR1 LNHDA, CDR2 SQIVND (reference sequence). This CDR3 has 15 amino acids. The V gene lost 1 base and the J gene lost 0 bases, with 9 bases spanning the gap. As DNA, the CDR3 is TGTGCCAGTAGTATAGGAGTGCAAATGAACACTGAAGCTTTCTTT. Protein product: CASSIGVQMNTEAFF. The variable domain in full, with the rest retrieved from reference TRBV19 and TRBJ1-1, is DGGITQSPKYLFRKEGQNVTLSCEQNLNHDAMYWYRQDPGQGLRLIYYSQIVNDFQKGDIAEGYSVSREKKESFPLTVTSAQKNPTAFYLCASSIGVQMNTEAFFGQGTRLTVV.

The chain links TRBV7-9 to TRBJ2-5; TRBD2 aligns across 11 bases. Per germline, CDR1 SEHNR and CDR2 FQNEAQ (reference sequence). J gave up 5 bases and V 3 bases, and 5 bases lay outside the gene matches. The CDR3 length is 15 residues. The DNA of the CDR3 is TGTGCCAGCAGCTTCACTAGCGGGGGACGGGAGACCCAGTACTTC. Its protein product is CASSFTSGGRETQYF.

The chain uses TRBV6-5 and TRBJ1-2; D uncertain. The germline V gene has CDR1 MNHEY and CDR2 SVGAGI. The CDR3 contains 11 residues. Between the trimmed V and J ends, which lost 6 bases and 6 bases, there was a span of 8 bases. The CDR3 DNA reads TGTGCCAGCAGGCAATTAGATGGCTACACCTTC. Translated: CASRQLDGYTF.

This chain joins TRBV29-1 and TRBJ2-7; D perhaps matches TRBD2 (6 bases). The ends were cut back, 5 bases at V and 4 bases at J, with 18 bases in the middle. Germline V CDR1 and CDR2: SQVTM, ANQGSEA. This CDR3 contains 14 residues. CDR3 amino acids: CSVQPGPRDYEQYF. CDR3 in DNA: TGCAGCGTTCAACCGGGACCGCGGGATTACGAGCAGTACTTC.

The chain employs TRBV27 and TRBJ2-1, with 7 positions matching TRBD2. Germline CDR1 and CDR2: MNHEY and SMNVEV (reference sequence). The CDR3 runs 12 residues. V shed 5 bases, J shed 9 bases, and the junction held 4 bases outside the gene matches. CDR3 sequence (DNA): TGTGCCAGCAGTCCTACGGGAGGTGAGCAGTTCTTC. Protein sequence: CASSPTGGEQFF.

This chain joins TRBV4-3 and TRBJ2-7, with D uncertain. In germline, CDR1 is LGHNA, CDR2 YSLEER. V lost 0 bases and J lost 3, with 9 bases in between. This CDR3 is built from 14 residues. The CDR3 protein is CASSQDGSLYEQYF. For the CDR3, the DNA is TGCGCCAGCAGCCAAGACGGATCACTCTACGAGCAGTACTTC.

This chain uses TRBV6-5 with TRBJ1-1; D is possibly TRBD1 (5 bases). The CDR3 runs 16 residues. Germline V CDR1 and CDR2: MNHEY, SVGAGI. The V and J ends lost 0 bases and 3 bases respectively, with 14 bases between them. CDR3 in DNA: TGTGCCAGCAGTTACTCGGGGGACTACTTGTACACTGAAGCTTTCTTT. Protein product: CASSYSGDYLYTEAFF.

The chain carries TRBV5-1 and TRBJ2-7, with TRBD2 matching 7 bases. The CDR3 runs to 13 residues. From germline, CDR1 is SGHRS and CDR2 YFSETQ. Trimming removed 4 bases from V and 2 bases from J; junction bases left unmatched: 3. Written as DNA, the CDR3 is TGCGCCAGCAGCAGCGGGGTTCCCTACGAGCAGTACTTC. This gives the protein CASSSGVPYEQYF.

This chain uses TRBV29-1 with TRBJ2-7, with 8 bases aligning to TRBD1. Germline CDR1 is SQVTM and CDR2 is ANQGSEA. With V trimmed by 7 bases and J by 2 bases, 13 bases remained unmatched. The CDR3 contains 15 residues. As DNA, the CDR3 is TGCAGCGCTATGCCCGGGACAGGATCTACCTACGAGCAGTACTTC. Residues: CSAMPGTGSTYEQYF.

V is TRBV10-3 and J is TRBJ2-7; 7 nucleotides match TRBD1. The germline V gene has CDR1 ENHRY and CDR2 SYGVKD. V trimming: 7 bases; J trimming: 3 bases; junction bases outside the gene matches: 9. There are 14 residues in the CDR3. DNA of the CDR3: TGTGCCATCAAGGCTGGACAGGTCTACTACGAGCAGTACTTC. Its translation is CAIKAGQVYYEQYF.

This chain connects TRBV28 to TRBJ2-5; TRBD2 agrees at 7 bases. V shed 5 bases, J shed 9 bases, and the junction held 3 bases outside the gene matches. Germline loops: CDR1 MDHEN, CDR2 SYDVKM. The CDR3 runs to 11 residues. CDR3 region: CASSLRGAQYF. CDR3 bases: TGTGCCAGCAGTCTCCGGGGGGCCCAGTACTTC. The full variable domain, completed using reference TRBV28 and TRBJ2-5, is DVKVTQSSRYLVKRTGEKVFLECVQDMDHENMFWYRQDPGLGLRLIYFSYDVKMKEKGDIPEGYSVSREKKERFSLILESASTNQTSMYLCASSLRGAQYFGPGTRLLVL.

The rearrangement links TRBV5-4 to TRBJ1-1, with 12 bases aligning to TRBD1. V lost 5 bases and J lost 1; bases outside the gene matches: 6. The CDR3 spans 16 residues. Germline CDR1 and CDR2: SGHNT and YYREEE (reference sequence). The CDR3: CASRVGTGGTNTEAFF. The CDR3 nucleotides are TGTGCCAGCAGGGTCGGGACAGGGGGCACGAACACTGAAGCTTTCTTT.

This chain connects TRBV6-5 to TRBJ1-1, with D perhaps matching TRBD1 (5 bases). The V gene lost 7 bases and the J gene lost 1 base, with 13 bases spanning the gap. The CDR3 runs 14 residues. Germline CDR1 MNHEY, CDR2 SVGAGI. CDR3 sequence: CASTAGVGNTEAFF. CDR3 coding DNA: TGTGCCAGCACCGCGGGGGTTGGGAACACTGAAGCTTTCTTT.